The rows below give T cell receptor beta chains drawn from one sample of a study of blood T cell repertoires in COVID-19. The method was immunoSEQ multiplex PCR; TCRdb's version includes in-frame clones alone and lacks a portion of them. The sample lists roughly 280,000 clones; about nine tenths were seen once. The sample consisted of peripheral blood. These receptors were taken from a man in his fifties or sixties with acute or convalescent COVID-19. Both conserved end residues are part of each CDR3. Each record gives: J gene, clone size, V gene, D gene, CDR3 protein, CDR3 DNA. A D gene is named only where the DNA matches it firmly. Not all rows give a size; the values are once, few, many and, for expanded clones, a class.

j_gene: TRBJ1-3; abundance: NA; v_gene: TRBV6-5; d_gene: NA; CDR3aa: CASSYSFQKRGNTIYF; CDR3nt: TGTGCCAGCAGTTACTCGTTCCAGAAGCGTGGAAACACCATATATTTT
j_gene: TRBJ2-3; abundance: NA; v_gene: TRBV13; d_gene: NA; CDR3aa: CASSLGGADTQYF; CDR3nt: TGTGCCAGCAGCTTAGGCGGGGCAGATACGCAGTATTTT
j_gene: TRBJ2-1; abundance: NA; v_gene: TRBV19; d_gene: NA; CDR3aa: CASSIWAVRGNEQFF; CDR3nt: TGTGCCAGTAGTATTTGGGCCGTCAGGGGAAATGAGCAGTTCTTC
j_gene: TRBJ2-5; abundance: NA; v_gene: TRBV2; d_gene: NA; CDR3aa: CASSEDAGRQETQYF; CDR3nt: TGTGCCAGCAGTGAAGACGCGGGGCGGCAAGAGACCCAGTACTTC
j_gene: TRBJ2-7; abundance: NA; v_gene: TRBV7-9; d_gene: TRBD1; CDR3aa: CASSPRDRAYEQYF; CDR3nt: TGTGCCAGCAGCCCTAGGGACAGGGCCTACGAGCAGTACTTC
j_gene: TRBJ1-1; abundance: NA; v_gene: TRBV4-2; d_gene: NA; CDR3aa: CASSPSLGQGWTEAFF; CDR3nt: TGTGCCAGCAGCCCAAGCCTTGGGCAGGGCTGGACTGAAGCTTTCTTT
j_gene: TRBJ1-2; abundance: NA; v_gene: TRBV7-6; d_gene: NA; CDR3aa: CASSKADAGLNYGYTF; CDR3nt: TGTGCCAGCAGCAAAGCAGATGCAGGGCTGAACTATGGCTACACCTTC
j_gene: TRBJ2-2; abundance: NA; v_gene: TRBV11-2; d_gene: NA; CDR3aa: CASSLGVAANTGELFF; CDR3nt: TGTGCCAGCAGCTTAGGGGTAGCGGCGAACACCGGGGAGCTGTTTTTT
j_gene: TRBJ1-6; abundance: once; v_gene: TRBV6-5; d_gene: NA; CDR3aa: CASSLQGLPTPLHF; CDR3nt: TGTGCCAGCAGTCTACAGGGCCTGCCTACCCCCCTCCACTTT
j_gene: TRBJ2-5; abundance: NA; v_gene: TRBV10-1; d_gene: TRBD2; CDR3aa: CASSESLAGGGETQYF; CDR3nt: TGCGCCAGCAGTGAGTCCCTAGCGGGGGGCGGTGAGACCCAGTACTTC
j_gene: TRBJ1-1; abundance: NA; v_gene: TRBV9; d_gene: TRBD1; CDR3aa: CASSVAGQVTEAFF; CDR3nt: TGTGCCAGCAGCGTAGCTGGACAGGTCACTGAAGCTTTCTTT
j_gene: TRBJ2-7; abundance: NA; v_gene: TRBV2; d_gene: NA; CDR3aa: CASSVSSRTYEQYF; CDR3nt: TGTGCCAGCAGTGTGTCTTCCAGGACCTACGAGCAGTACTTC